This T cell receptor beta chain is from a study of T-cell reconstitution after alpha-beta-depleted transplantation in children. General study findings and limits: Reportedly, roughly two months post-transplant, alpha-beta T cells arose from several hundred expanded graft clones. From surviving recipient T cells and thymic progenitors came the high day-60 TCRbeta diversity observed in some patients. Most T-cell counts and diversity one year after the transplant came from T cells that were newly produced.

Only a few counts were recorded for this clonotype. What it binds is not known. This sample's TCRbeta library carried unique molecular identifier barcodes. TCRdb ran MiXCR on the PCR reads and lists one entry per CDR3 protein. The sample shows more than 400,000 distinct CDR3 sequences, about an eighth of them seen only once. The CDR3 runs to 16 residues. The trim removed 5 bases at V and 1 base at J, leaving 7 bases unmatched. The germline CDR1 and CDR2 sequences are PRHDT and FYEKMQ (reference sequence). The chain links TRBV13 to TRBJ1-3, with 8 nucleotides matching TRBD1. The TCR was taken from a female patient under 10 years old who had a stem cell transplant for aplastic anemia, so the T cells may come from the graft donor. The material sequenced was PBMCs, mostly from graft donor cells, taken 180 days after TCRalphabeta/CD19-depleted stem cell transplant. CDR3 DNA sequence: TGTGCCAGCAGCCTTCCGGACAGGGAATCTGGAAACACCATATATTTT. Amino acid sequence: CASSLPDRESGNTIYF. Together with reference TRBV13 and TRBJ1-3, the CDR3 gives the full variable domain: AAGVIQSPRHLIKEKRETATLKCYPIPRHDTVYWYQQGPGQDPQFLISFYEKMQSDKGSIPDRFSAQQFSDYHSELNMSSLELGDSALYFCASSLPDRESGNTIYFGEGSWLTVV.